One and the same sample provided the 8 T cell receptor beta chains below, sequenced in a study of cytomegalovirus exposure and HLA in healthy donors. Sequenced by immunoSEQ multiplex PCR; TCRdb stores in-frame clones only, minus some. This table holds 250,000 to 350,000 clones, around 87% found once. Sequencing used PBMCs. The receptors were sampled from a woman in her 30s in good health and CMV-seropositive.

The chain joins TRBV30 to TRBJ1-2; 10 positions agree with TRBD1. Germline V CDR1 and CDR2: GTSNPN, SVGIG (reference sequence). Trimming removed 2 bases from V and 1 base from J; junction bases left unmatched: 7. The CDR3 loop spans 16 amino acids. The CDR3 nucleotides are TGTGCCTGGAGTTTAGGACAGGGGGGCCGTAACTATGGCTACACCTTC. It encodes CAWSLGQGGRNYGYTF.

For the CDR3, the DNA is TGTGCCAGCAGCTTAGAAGGGCCAAGCCACTACGAGCAGTACTTC. Its translation is CASSLEGPSHYEQYF. This chain uses TRBV11-2 with TRBJ2-7; unclear D gene. From germline, CDR1 is SGHAT and CDR2 FQNNGV. The CDR3 spans 15 residues. With 0 bases removed from V and 3 bases from J, the gap between germline ends came to 12 bases.

J is TRBJ1-2 and V is TRBV7-3; 8 nucleotides align to TRBD1. The CDR3 contains 14 residues. Looked up from germline, CDR1 is SGHTA and CDR2 is FQGTGA. With V trimmed by 5 bases and J by 9 bases, 11 bases remained unmatched. The CDR3 is CASSPADRGGSYTF. DNA for the CDR3: TGTGCCAGCAGCCCGGCCGACAGGGGAGGCAGCTACACCTTC. Supplemented by reference TRBV7-3 and TRBJ1-2, the full variable domain reads GAGVSQTPSNKVTEKGKYVELRCDPISGHTALYWYRQSLGQGPEFLIYFQGTGAADDSGLPNDRFFAVRPEGSVSTLKIQRTERGDSAVYLCASSPADRGGSYTFGSGTRLTVV.

The chain carries TRBV18 and TRBJ2-1; TRBD2 agrees at 9 bases. The CDR3 length is 14 residues. Germline CDR1 reads KGHSH; CDR2 reads LQKENI. V was clipped by 10 bases and J by 8 bases; unmatched bases: 12. CDR3 loop: CATRDSGGFYEQFF. For the CDR3, the DNA is TGTGCCACCCGGGATAGCGGGGGATTCTATGAGCAGTTCTTC.

This sequence joins TRBV6-1 and TRBJ2-7; 7 nucleotides match TRBD2. J was trimmed by 2 bases and V by 8 bases; bases with no gene match: 9. This CDR3 is 14 amino acids long. CDR1 is MNHNS, CDR2 SASEGT, per germline. This CDR3 is CASSGGSSPYEQYF. CDR3 coding DNA: TGTGCCAGCTCGGGGGGTTCTTCACCCTACGAGCAGTACTTC.

The chain links TRBV7-2 to TRBJ2-3; D ambiguous. Germline CDR1 and CDR2: SGHTA and FQGNSA. The CDR3 is made up of 15 amino acids. The V and J ends lost 0 bases and 0 bases respectively, with 7 bases between them. The CDR3 sequence is CASSLAHSSTDTQYF. The CDR3 DNA reads as TGTGCCAGCAGCTTAGCGCACTCTAGCACAGATACGCAGTATTTT. Variable domain in full (rest from reference TRBV7-2 and TRBJ2-3): GAGVSQSPSNKVTEKGKDVELRCDPISGHTALYWYRQSLGQGLEFLIYFQGNSAPDKSGLPSDRFSAERTGGSVSTLTIQRTQQEDSAVYLCASSLAHSSTDTQYFGPGTRLTVL.

The rearrangement joins TRBV19 to TRBJ2-5, with 10 bases aligning to TRBD2. After removal of 6 bases from V and 0 bases from J, the junction contained 4 bases not matched to a gene. The germline V gene encodes CDR1 LNHDA and CDR2 SQIVND (reference sequence). This CDR3 is built from 15 residues. The CDR3 loop reads CASSKAGGYQETQYF. DNA of the CDR3: TGTGCCAGTAGCAAAGCGGGAGGGTACCAAGAGACCCAGTACTTC.

This clone was recorded a few times. CDR3 DNA sequence: TGTGCCAGCTCACCAGGCCAGTGGCTCGGTGGAAACACCATATATTTT. It codes for CASSPGQWLGGNTIYF. This sequence joins TRBV18 and TRBJ1-3; the D is unclear. The germline V gene encodes CDR1 KGHSH and CDR2 LQKENI. The CDR3 has 16 residues. The V gene lost 2 bases and the J gene lost 3 bases, with 14 bases spanning the gap.